The 25 T cell receptor beta chains in this list originate from one sample, sequenced in a study of tumor-infiltrating lymphocytes in primary liver carcinoma. Reverse transcription of roughly 0.45 ug total RNA with a constant-region primer produced TCR beta cDNA. ARM-PCR was slightly modified, and three nested multiplex PCR rounds with it gave rise to the TCR beta libraries. Researchers ran the first two PCR rounds for around 10 cycles each with TRBV1-TRBV30 forward primers and a C-beta reverse primer. In TCRdb, the multiplex PCR reads were re-called with MiXCR into one record per CDR3 protein. Of 45,000 or so distinct CDR3 sequences detected, 60% to 80% appear once; the ten largest clones hold less than 50%. It was from about 19-30 mg of unsorted bulk tissue that RNA and DNA were co-extracted. What was sequenced was tumor-adjacent normal liver tissue. These TCRs come from a woman aged 30 to 39 with primary liver carcinoma and hepatitis B virus infection.

The V call is TRBV11-2, the J call TRBJ2-5; 9 nucleotides line up with TRBD1. Germline lookup yields CDR1 SGHAT and CDR2 FQNNGV. CDR3 length equals 16 residues. In DNA, the CDR3 is TGTACAAGCGGCACAAGAACAGGGGGCGCGAAAGAGACCCAGTACTTC. This codes for CTSGTRTGGAKETQYF.

Remarks on this clonotype: Its ends do not fully match the called genes, so a read error is possible. The chain recombines TRBV5-6 with TRBJ1-6; tentatively, D is TRBD1 (5 bases). This CDR3 has 16 residues. Germline V gives CDR1 SGHDT, CDR2 YYEEEE. Here the CDR3 DNA reads TGTGTCAGCAGCCATGCCCTCGGGGCTCTTGATTCACCCCTCCACTTT. This codes for CVSSHALGALDSPLHF.

About this clonotype: This clone may be a read error of a much larger clone one base away. The gene calls are TRBV13 and TRBJ1-5; unclear D gene. Trimming pared 8 bases from V and 8 bases from J, leaving 16 bases between. In germline, CDR1 is PRHDT, CDR2 FYEKMQ (reference sequence). The CDR3 consists of 13 residues. CDR3 sequence reads: CASGSGYSEPQHF. CDR3 coding DNA: TGTGCCAGCGGCTCCGGGTATTCCGAGCCCCAGCATTTT.

This clonotype was observed at least ten times. The chain uses TRBV28 and TRBJ2-1, with TRBD2 matching over 10 bases. Trimming removed 2 bases from V and 6 bases from J; junction bases left unmatched: 4. The germline gives CDR1 MDHEN, CDR2 SYDVKM. This CDR3 is built from 15 residues. CDR3 region: CASSLVSGGPNEQFF. The CDR3 nucleotides are TGTGCCAGCAGTTTAGTTAGCGGGGGGCCCAATGAGCAGTTCTTC.

The CDR3 loop is CASGLSSGHEQYF. The CDR3 nucleotides read TGTGCCAGCGGCCTGTCTAGCGGACACGAGCAGTACTTC. The J gene is TRBJ2-7, the V gene TRBV11-2; 7 bases match TRBD2. V shed 8 bases, J shed 5 bases, and the junction held 9 bases outside the gene matches. This CDR3 has 13 residues. Germline CDR1 SGHAT, CDR2 FQNNGV.

Comment on this clonotype: The conserved phenylalanine or tryptophan normally closing the CDR3 is absent here, so this likely arose from a read error. The J gene is TRBJ2-1, the V gene TRBV12-3 or TRBV12-4; 8 nucleotides match TRBD1. With 3 bases clipped from V and 12 bases from J, the junction kept 7 bases outside the gene matches. The CDR3 covers 13 residues. CDR3 residues: CASSLAGGIRQFY. DNA for the CDR3: TGTGCCAGCAGTTTGGCAGGGGGCATTAGGCAGTTCTAC.

In this sample, this clonotype turned up many times. V usage is TRBV20-1 and J usage is TRBJ2-7; D gene unclear. Trimming left V 3 bases short and J 4 bases short, with 16 bases between. Germline V gene lookup returns CDR1 DFQATT and CDR2 SNEGSKA (reference sequence). The CDR3 loop spans 14 amino acids. CDR3 sequence: CSARFGLSPYEQYF. The CDR3 DNA reads TGCAGTGCTAGGTTTGGGCTTAGCCCTTACGAGCAGTACTTC.

As for this clonotype: A much larger clone lies one base from this, so it may be a read error. The chain is built from TRBV18 and TRBJ2-7, with a weak D call TRBD1 (6 bases). The CDR3 loop spans 13 amino acids. V gave up 4 bases and J gave up 6 bases, with 13 bases separating them. CDR1 KGHSH and CDR2 LQKENI come from the germline V gene. The CDR3 DNA reads as TGTGCCAGCTCACGAGAGGCAGGGGCCGAGCAGTACTTC. Protein product: CASSREAGAEQYF.

The chain uses TRBV6-6 and TRBJ2-3; a possible D gene is TRBD2 (5 bases). V dropped 6 bases and J dropped 4 bases, with 17 bases sitting between them. The CDR3 totals 15 residues. Germline V gives CDR1 MNHNY, CDR2 SVGAGI (reference sequence). This chain's CDR3 is CASSPGGSSSDTQYF. DNA of the CDR3: TGTGCCAGCAGCCCAGGAGGAAGCTCCTCAGATACGCAGTATTTT.

The CDR3 region is CASNYGTWELFF. The CDR3 coding sequence is TGTGCCAGCAACTATGGTACCTGGGAGCTGTTTTTT. V gene TRBV11-2 combines with J gene TRBJ2-2; no firm D call. Per the germline V gene, CDR1 is SGHAT and CDR2 is FQNNGV. The length of the CDR3 is 12 residues. V was clipped by 7 bases and J by 9 bases, with 12 bases between them.

As to this clonotype: Since the CDR3 does not end with the conserved phenylalanine or tryptophan, this likely comes from a read error. The rearrangement joins TRBV6-1 to TRBJ1-2; 7 bases are a match to TRBD1. The germline CDR1 and CDR2 sequences are MNHNS and SASEGT. The CDR3 runs 13 residues. The CDR3 sequence: CVSSPTGKYGYTI. CDR3 DNA sequence: TGTGTCAGCAGCCCGACAGGGAAGTATGGCTACACCATC.

A note on this clonotype: Since no conserved phenylalanine or tryptophan closes the CDR3, a read error is the likely cause. The genes are TRBV29-1 and TRBJ2-4; D possibly matches TRBD1 or TRBD2 (5 bases each). This CDR3 has 13 amino acids. CDR1 and CDR2 (germline): SQVTM, ANQGSEA. Here the CDR3 reads CSVEEGVKSIQYI. CDR3 sequence (DNA): TGCAGCGTTGAAGAGGGGGTGAAAAGCATTCAGTACATC.

V and J are TRBV4-1 and TRBJ2-7, with 8 bases identical to TRBD1. Per the germline V gene, CDR1 is MGHRA and CDR2 is YSYEKL. This CDR3 has 16 residues. V was clipped by 0 bases and J by 12 bases; unmatched bases: 16. Here the CDR3 DNA reads TGCGCCAGCAGCCAAGAGAGCGCGACAGGGGTCAACAAGCGGTACTTC. It is translated as CASSQESATGVNKRYF.

On this clonotype itself: Mismatch with germline at one junction end may stem from a read error. The rearrangement uses TRBV7-8 and TRBJ2-5, with 9 nucleotides matching TRBD2. The CDR3 spans 18 residues. The V gene's germline CDR1 is SGHVS and CDR2 FQNEAQ. CDR3 protein: CTSSLGGLSGSYQETQYF. CDR3 bases: TGTACCAGCAGCTTAGGGGGACTTAGCGGGAGTTATCAAGAGACCCAGTACTTC.

Remarks on this clonotype: At one of its ends the junction is not consistent with the germline gene, which may arise from a read error. The chain recombines TRBV6-1 with TRBJ2-7; the D is unclear. The germline gives CDR1 MNHNS, CDR2 SASEGT. The CDR3 has 14 residues. CDR3 nucleotides: TGTGCCATCAGTGTCCGGGTTCTAACCTACGAGCAGTACTTC. Residues: CAISVRVLTYEQYF.

As regards this clonotype: A junction boundary mismatches the germline segment, possibly from a read error. The chain links TRBV6-5 to TRBJ2-3; D is unclear. The CDR3 contains 14 residues. Germline V gene data show CDR1 as MNHEY and CDR2 as SVGAGI. As DNA, the CDR3 is TGTGCCAGTGCCACGGAAAGGACCTCAGAAACGCAGTATTTT. Amino acid sequence: CASATERTSETQYF.

This chain connects TRBV7-3 to TRBJ2-1, with 10 bases aligning to TRBD1. This CDR3 comprises 14 residues. V trimming: 5 bases; J trimming: 7 bases; junction bases outside the gene matches: 5. Germline V gives CDR1 SGHTA, CDR2 FQGTGA. DNA of the CDR3: TGTGCCAGCAGCCCGTCGGACAGGGGGAATGAGCAGTTCTTC. It yields the protein CASSPSDRGNEQFF.

With regard to this clonotype: A much larger clone is a single base away; this may be a read error. This rearrangement joins TRBV19 to TRBJ2-1, with D perhaps TRBD2 (5 bases). The CDR3 is 17 amino acids. Germline values: CDR1 LNHDA, CDR2 SQIVND (reference sequence). V shed 3 bases and J shed 5 bases, with 20 bases lying between them. The CDR3 coding sequence is TGTGCCAGTAGTATTCTAACCTCGAGACTAAGTCACAATGAGCAGTTCTTC. As protein: CASSILTSRLSHNEQFF.

To note about this clonotype: Compared with germline, one end of the junction differs, possibly owing to a read error. The rearrangement uses TRBV11-2 and TRBJ2-5, with D unclear. From germline, CDR1 is SGHAT and CDR2 FQNNGV. This CDR3 contains 17 residues. CDR3 bases: TGTGCCAGAAGCCACGGTGGAACGGGTGGGTACCAAGACACCCAGTACTTC. It encodes CARSHGGTGGYQDTQYF.

With regard to this clonotype: Lacking the conserved final phenylalanine or tryptophan, this CDR3 likely reflects a read error. The chain employs TRBV29-1 and TRBJ2-3; 7 bases fit TRBD2. The CDR3 loop spans 16 amino acids. The germline V gene encodes CDR1 SQVTM and CDR2 ANQGSEA. This CDR3 is CSLATTSSGSIDTQYY. For the CDR3, the DNA is TGCAGCCTTGCTACCACTTCTAGCGGAAGCATAGATACGCAGTATTAT.

As regards this clonotype: Germline is not matched at one junction end, which may reflect a read error. The chain carries TRBV7-8 and TRBJ2-2; D not resolved. Germline assignment: CDR1 SGHVS and CDR2 FQNEAQ. The CDR3 has 14 residues. The CDR3 spells CASSNAAYTVELFF. CDR3 in DNA: TGTGCCAGCAGCAACGCCGCCTACACCGTGGAGCTGTTTTTT.

Remarks on this clonotype: A read error may be the cause here, since a much bigger clone is one base away. The conserved final phenylalanine or tryptophan is absent from the CDR3, which likely points to a read error. The chain combines TRBV7-9 with TRBJ2-7; possible D gene TRBD1, 6 bases. CDR3 length equals 14 residues. V lost 2 bases and J lost 4, with 12 bases in between. Germline lookup yields CDR1 SEHNR and CDR2 FQNEAQ (reference sequence). The DNA for the CDR3 is TGTGCCAGCAGCTTATACAGGGTGGATTACGAGCAGTACTTA. It yields the protein CASSLYRVDYEQYL.

This clonotype was detected only once. A clone one base away is much larger, so this may be a read error. This chain links TRBV5-1 with TRBJ2-3, with D maybe TRBD1 (6 bases). CDR3 length equals 13 residues. Germline values: CDR1 SGHRS, CDR2 YFSETQ. CDR3 DNA: TGCGCCAGCACCCTACAGCGGACAGATGCGCAGTATTTT. It is translated as CASTLQRTDAQYF.

This sequence joins TRBV11-1 and TRBJ1-2; tentatively, D is TRBD1 (5 bases). Trimming left V 6 bases short and J 5 bases short, with 19 bases between. CDR1 is SGHAT and CDR2 is FQDESV in the germline V gene (reference sequence). This CDR3 comprises 15 residues. CDR3 in amino acids: CASRASTGTSYGYTF. Written as DNA, the CDR3 is TGTGCCAGCAGAGCTTCGACCGGGACGTCATATGGCTACACCTTC.

This clonotype was recorded only once. The junction does not match germline at one end; this may be a read error. The CDR3 DNA reads as TGTGCCGGTAGCACCTCTCTAGCGGGAGGATACAATGAACAGTTCTTC. Translating it yields CAGSTSLAGGYNEQFF. The J gene is TRBJ2-1, the V gene TRBV11-2, with TRBD2 matching 11 bases. The CDR3 runs to 16 residues. Per the germline V gene, CDR1 is SGHAT and CDR2 is FQNNGV.